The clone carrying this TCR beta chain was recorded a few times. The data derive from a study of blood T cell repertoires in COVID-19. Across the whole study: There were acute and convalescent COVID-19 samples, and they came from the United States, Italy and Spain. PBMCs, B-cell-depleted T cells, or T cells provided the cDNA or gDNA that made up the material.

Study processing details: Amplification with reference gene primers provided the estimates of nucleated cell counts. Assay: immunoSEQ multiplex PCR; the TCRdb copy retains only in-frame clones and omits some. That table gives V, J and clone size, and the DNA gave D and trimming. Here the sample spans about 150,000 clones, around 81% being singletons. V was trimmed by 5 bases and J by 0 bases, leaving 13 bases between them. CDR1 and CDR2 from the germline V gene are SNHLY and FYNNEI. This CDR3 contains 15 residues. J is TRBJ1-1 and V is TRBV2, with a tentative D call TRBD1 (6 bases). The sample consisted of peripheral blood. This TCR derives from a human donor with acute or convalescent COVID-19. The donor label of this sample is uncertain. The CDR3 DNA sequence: TGTGCCAGCAGTCCACAGGGTCCGATGAACACTGAAGCTTTCTTT. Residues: CASSPQGPMNTEAFF.